The clone carrying this T cell receptor (beta chain) showed up many times. Its specificity is unknown. This specimen belongs to a study of T cells in Graves' hyperthyroidism and ophthalmopathy. Study-level points and caveats: In the blood, most expanded thyroid clonotypes above 0.001 appeared as well.

RNA transcripts served as the template for amplifying TCR beta CDR3 regions. HTBI primers were used for first-round RT-PCR of the TCR CDR3. Using its own MiXCR run on the multiplex PCR reads, TCRdb lists one record per CDR3 protein. The data hold about 300,000 distinct CDR3 sequences, with roughly a fifth observed a single time. The CDR3 is made up of 18 amino acids. Germline lookup yields CDR1 SNHLY and CDR2 FYNNEI. Between the trimmed V and J ends, which lost 0 bases and 3 bases, there was a span of 21 bases. The clonotype originates from a man in his forties or fifties with Graves' ophthalmopathy. The chain couples TRBV2 to TRBJ2-7; D unresolved. Sequencing used blood. The CDR3 sequence: CASSEALLDLGGLYEQYF. The DNA of the CDR3 is TGTGCCAGCAGTGAAGCGCTTCTCGACCTAGGTGGTCTCTACGAGCAGTACTTC. Variable domain in full (rest from reference TRBV2 and TRBJ2-7): EPEVTQTPSHQVTQMGQEVILRCVPISNHLYFYWYRQILGQKVEFLVSFYNNEISEKSEIFDDQFSVERPDGSNFTLKIRSTKLEDSAMYFCASSEALLDLGGLYEQYFGPGTRLTVT.